This T cell receptor (beta chain) is drawn from a study of tissue T cells after allogeneic stem cell transplantation. Sequenced by immunoSEQ multiplex PCR; TCRdb stores in-frame clones only, minus some. Here the sample spans some 7,000 clones, roughly three quarters being singletons. CDR3 length: 13 amino acids. V was clipped by 4 bases and J by 0 bases, with 8 bases between them. Per the germline V gene, CDR1 is SGDLS and CDR2 is YYNGEE. The rearrangement joins TRBV9 to TRBJ2-7; D is unclear. The origin of this receptor is a male patient aged 60 or older with steroid-refractory graft-versus-host disease after an allogeneic stem cell transplant. The graft donor may have given rise to some T cells. This sample comprised skin, obtained at autopsy. This CDR3 is CASSIETSYEQYF. Written as DNA, the CDR3 is TGTGCCAGCAGCATAGAAACCTCCTACGAGCAGTACTTC. The full variable domain, completed using reference TRBV9 and TRBJ2-7, is DSGVTQTPKHLITATGQRVTLRCSPRSGDLSVYWYQQSLDQGLQFLIQYYNGEERAKGNILERFSAQQFPDLHSELNLSSLELGDSALYFCASSIETSYEQYFGPGTRLTVT.